Sequencing of this T cell receptor beta chain was carried out in a study of CD8+CD57+ T cells in acquired aplastic anemia. Overall study: Quantities of DNA derived from sorted CD4+ and CD8+ cells averaged about 3.2 ug.

Germline V gene sequence: CDR1 SGHAT, CDR2 FQNNGV. The CDR3 spans 15 residues, counting both ends. General study findings and limits: Between patients and controls, around 31 CD8+ CDR3 sequences were found in common.

This clonotype was recorded only once. Its matching antigen is unknown. Given the absence of the conserved phenylalanine or tryptophan at the CDR3 end, a read error is likely. Because the CDR3's place on the DNA is in doubt, the DNA is left out and the CDR3 is given as listed by TCRdb. Genomic DNA constituted the template upon which TCR beta VDJ and CDR3 profiling was performed. From the reads, TCRdb called clonotypes with MiXCR, one entry per CDR3 protein. The top ten clones hold 10% to 15% of a sample with about 180,000 distinct CDR3 sequences, about 50% of them seen once. Patients chosen for sequencing had CD8+CD57+ cells that had expanded, as shown by flow cytometry. The patients all had a severe acquired aplastic anemia diagnosis.

The chain couples TRBV11-2 to TRBJ2-1. The specimen was sorted CD4+, CD8+, or CD8+CD57+ T cells (not recorded which) from PBMCs. This receptor was obtained from a human donor with aplastic anemia. This chain's CDR3 is CASSPRLSSYNEQFL.